Presented here are 29 T cell receptor beta chains from one specimen sequenced in a study of Ad26.COV2.S vaccination and SARS-CoV-2 variants. Noted treatment: some 20 received Ad26.COV2.S at low or high dose, single or two shots; about five received placebo; per-sample allocation not given. It was on day 63 after the first vaccine or placebo injection that samples were taken. The table came from immunoSEQ multiplex PCR; TCRdb's copy has only in-frame clones and leaves some out. The sample comprises some 390,000 clones, 70% to 90% of which are singletons, and 1.9% rests with the top ten. This sample comprised peripheral blood, obtained in a trial of Ad26.COV2.S vaccine versus placebo. The receptor source for this set is a person between 18 and 60 years old who received the Ad26.COV2.S COVID-19 vaccine or a placebo.

The chain recombines TRBV3-1 (or the pseudogene TRBV3-2) with TRBJ2-2; D may be TRBD2 (6 bases). V was clipped by 0 bases and J by 5 bases, with 16 bases between them. This CDR3 has 17 residues. Germline CDR1 and CDR2: LGHDT and YNNKEL (reference sequence). CDR3 region: CASSQEGRGLWTGELFF. The CDR3 DNA sequence: TGTGCCAGCAGCCAAGAGGGGCGGGGACTTTGGACCGGGGAGCTGTTTTTT.

This clone was observed once. The chain joins TRBV2 to TRBJ2-7; TRBD1 matches at 8 bases. V was clipped by 3 bases and J by 4 bases; unmatched bases: 5. Germline assignment: CDR1 SNHLY and CDR2 FYNNEI. This CDR3 has 14 amino acids. The CDR3 reads CASSDLGQGYEQYF. CDR3 nucleotides: TGTGCCAGCAGTGATCTAGGACAGGGATACGAGCAGTACTTC.

This sequence joins TRBV5-6 and TRBJ1-1; 7 bases map to TRBD1. CDR3 size: 15 residues. CDR1 and CDR2 (germline): SGHDT, YYEEEE. V was clipped by 3 bases and J by 10 bases; unmatched bases: 15. The CDR3 sequence is CASSSLTGSRIGAFF. The CDR3 DNA reads TGTGCCAGCAGCTCCCTGACAGGGTCACGTATAGGAGCTTTCTTT. Full variable domain (outside the CDR3, taken from reference TRBV5-6 and TRBJ1-1): DAGVTQSPTHLIKTRGQQVTLRCSPKSGHDTVSWYQQALGQGPQFIFQYYEEEERQRGNFPDRFSGHQFPNYSSELNVNALLLGDSALYLCASSSLTGSRIGAFFGQGTRLTVV.

The table lists this clone with a count of one. The gene calls are TRBV11-3 and TRBJ2-7; the match to TRBD2 covers 10 bases. V lost 3 bases and J lost 3; bases outside the gene matches: 5. Per germline, CDR1 SGHNT and CDR2 YENEEA. The CDR3 extends over 15 amino acids. As DNA, the CDR3 is TGTGCCAGCAGCTTGACTAGCGGGTTTCACTACGAGCAGTACTTC. Amino acid sequence: CASSLTSGFHYEQYF.

The chain recombines TRBV10-3 with TRBJ1-1, with TRBD1 matching 10 bases. The CDR3 extends over 14 amino acids. Germline CDR1 and CDR2: ENHRY and SYGVKD. V was pared by 8 bases and J by 4 bases, with 7 bases of the junction left unmatched. DNA of the CDR3: TGTGCCATCGGGACAGGGGCTTTGGGCACTGAAGCTTTCTTT. It translates to CAIGTGALGTEAFF.

V is TRBV29-1 and J is TRBJ1-1; D not certain. There are 14 residues in the CDR3. Germline assignment: CDR1 SQVTM and CDR2 ANQGSEA. Trimming took off 6 bases at V and 1 base at J, with 15 bases between the two ends. The chain's CDR3 is CSVRSRHPNTEAFF. DNA of the CDR3: TGCAGCGTCCGATCTCGGCACCCGAACACTGAAGCTTTCTTT.

This chain joins TRBV19 and TRBJ2-5, with D tentatively TRBD1 (5 bases). Trimming left V 3 bases short and J 2 bases short, with 10 bases between. The CDR3 runs to 14 residues. The germline V gene encodes CDR1 LNHDA and CDR2 SQIVND (reference sequence). CDR3 DNA: TGTGCCAGTAGTATCCAGGGAAAACAAGAGACCCAGTACTTC. Its protein product is CASSIQGKQETQYF.

The genes are TRBV15 and TRBJ2-7; D not certain. The CDR3 loop spans 14 amino acids. Trimming stripped 0 bases from V and 4 bases from J, with 10 bases between. The V gene's germline CDR1 is LNHNV and CDR2 YYDKDF (reference sequence). The CDR3 region is CATSRELGKYEQYF. The CDR3 coding sequence is TGTGCCACCAGCAGAGAGTTAGGGAAGTACGAGCAGTACTTC.

This chain joins TRBV27 and TRBJ1-4; 7 bases map to TRBD1. Germline trimming cut 7 bases from V and 4 bases from J; bases unmatched to any gene: 6. CDR1 and CDR2 (germline): MNHEY, SMNVEV (reference sequence). The CDR3 is made up of 14 amino acids. The CDR3 nucleotides read TGTGCCAGCAAGACCAGGGGGTATAATGAAAAACTGTTTTTT. It is translated as CASKTRGYNEKLFF.

This clone was seen just once. CDR3 amino acids: CASSLDGVRGEKLFF. Written as DNA, the CDR3 is TGCGCCAGCAGCTTGGATGGGGTACGAGGTGAAAAACTGTTTTTT. The chain employs TRBV5-1 and TRBJ1-4; D is unclear. Trimming cost V 0 bases and J 7 bases, with 13 bases left between them. The germline gives CDR1 SGHRS, CDR2 YFSETQ. The CDR3 is made up of 15 amino acids. Full variable domain (outside the CDR3, taken from reference TRBV5-1 and TRBJ1-4): KAGVTQTPRYLIKTRGQQVTLSCSPISGHRSVSWYQQTPGQGLQFLFEYFSETQRNKGNFPGRFSGRQFSNSRSEMNVSTLELGDSALYLCASSLDGVRGEKLFFGSGTQLSVL.

The chain recombines TRBV12-5 with TRBJ2-3; a possible D gene is TRBD2 (6 bases). The germline V and J ends were trimmed by 8 bases and 0 bases, with 12 bases remaining between them. Germline CDR1 is LGHNT and CDR2 is FRNRAP. There are 14 residues in the CDR3. The CDR3 loop is CASLGGSSTDTQYF. Here the CDR3 DNA reads TGTGCTAGTCTCGGAGGGTCTAGCACAGATACGCAGTATTTT.

Only one count was recorded for this clone. The genes are TRBV5-5 and TRBJ2-1, with D possibly being TRBD1 (5 bases). Trimming took 4 bases from V and 9 from J, leaving 8 bases between them. This CDR3 contains 11 residues. CDR1 SGHKS and CDR2 YYEKEE come from the germline V gene (reference sequence). The DNA of the CDR3 is TGTGCCAGCAGCCCAGGGTCTGAGCAGTTCTTC. It yields the protein CASSPGSEQFF.

This clone appeared once. The V call is TRBV7-9, the J call TRBJ2-1, with TRBD2 identical over 10 bases. Germline V gene data show CDR1 as SEHNR and CDR2 as FQNEAQ (reference sequence). Germline trimming cut 4 bases from V and 9 bases from J; bases unmatched to any gene: 12. This CDR3 comprises 16 residues. The CDR3 nucleotides read TGTGCCAGCAGCTATAGCGGGAGGCTAGGGGGGATTGAGCAGTTCTTC. It is translated as CASSYSGRLGGIEQFF.

The chain joins TRBV28 to TRBJ1-4; tentative D call: TRBD1 (6 bases). V shed 6 bases and J shed 5 bases, with 13 bases lying between them. CDR1 MDHEN and CDR2 SYDVKM come from the germline V gene. The CDR3 has 14 amino acids. The chain's CDR3 is CASREGGENEKLFF. The CDR3 nucleotides are TGTGCCAGCAGGGAAGGGGGAGAGAATGAAAAACTGTTTTTT.

Concerning this clone itself: The junction departs from germline at one end; a sequencing error may be responsible. The rearrangement joins TRBV28 to TRBJ1-1; D gene ambiguous. The CDR3 loop spans 11 amino acids. Germline V gives CDR1 MDHEN, CDR2 SYDVKM. In DNA form, the CDR3 reads TGTGCCAGCAGTTTAGAGTCAGCCCCTCGCTTT. This translates into CASSLESAPRF.

The CDR3 region is CATSDPGFNHNEQFF. The CDR3 region has the DNA TGTGCCACCAGTGATCCGGGTTTTAACCACAATGAGCAGTTCTTC. The rearrangement joins TRBV24-1 to TRBJ2-1; no firm D call. Germline-derived CDR1 and CDR2 are KGHDR and SFDVKD. The CDR3 is 15 residues long. V lost 3 bases, J lost 5 bases, and 13 bases lay in between.

This chain links TRBV12-3 or TRBV12-4 with TRBJ1-2; 8 bases are shared with TRBD1. The CDR3 extends over 13 amino acids. The V and J ends lost 4 bases and 4 bases, in that order; junction bases with no gene match: 2. The CDR3 DNA sequence: TGTGCCAGCAGTTCTGGACAGGGCTATGGCTACACCTTC. Protein: CASSSGQGYGYTF.

The chain links TRBV19 to TRBJ1-4, with 8 positions matching TRBD1. With V trimmed by 2 bases and J by 8 bases, 7 bases remained unmatched. CDR3 length equals 15 residues. Germline assignment: CDR1 LNHDA and CDR2 SQIVND (reference sequence). Here the CDR3 DNA reads TGTGCCAGTAGTATAAAGCGGACAGGGTCCGAAAAACTGTTTTTT. It yields the protein CASSIKRTGSEKLFF.

The chain carries TRBV5-4 and TRBJ2-2; no clear D gene. This CDR3 is 13 amino acids long. CDR1 is SGHNT, CDR2 YYREEE, per germline (reference sequence). V was pared by 5 bases and J by 6 bases, with 11 bases between. DNA for the CDR3: TGTGCCAGCAGTTCGGGCCGTTCCGGGGAGCTGTTTTTT. This codes for CASSSGRSGELFF.

V is TRBV7-3 and J is TRBJ2-1; 11 bases match TRBD2. This CDR3 contains 19 residues. Per germline, CDR1 SGHTA and CDR2 FQGTGA. J lost 8 bases, V lost 2 bases, and 17 bases had no gene match. CDR3 loop: CASSLGSRTLAGERYEQFF. The CDR3 coding sequence is TGTGCCAGCAGCTTAGGTTCTCGTACACTAGCGGGAGAGAGGTATGAGCAGTTCTTC. Drawing the rest from reference TRBV7-3 and TRBJ2-1, the complete variable domain is GAGVSQTPSNKVTEKGKYVELRCDPISGHTALYWYRQSLGQGPEFLIYFQGTGAADDSGLPNDRFFAVRPEGSVSTLKIQRTERGDSAVYLCASSLGSRTLAGERYEQFFGPGTRLTVL.

The V gene is TRBV6-4, the J gene TRBJ2-1, with 8 positions matching TRBD2. Trimming at V came to 5 bases and at J to 8 bases, leaving 11 bases not matched to a gene. CDR3 length: 15 residues. Germline assignment: CDR1 MRHNA and CDR2 SNTAGT. The CDR3 spells CASSKTGSGIDEQFF. The DNA of the CDR3 is TGTGCCAGCAGTAAAACTGGTAGCGGGATCGATGAGCAGTTCTTC.

V gene TRBV5-4 combines with J gene TRBJ2-7; 14 bases match TRBD2. This CDR3 contains 15 residues. With V trimmed by 4 bases and J by 3 bases, 3 bases remained unmatched. The germline gives CDR1 SGHNT, CDR2 YYREEE (reference sequence). The CDR3 spells CASSRGLAGVYEQYF. The CDR3 DNA is TGTGCCAGCAGCCGGGGACTAGCGGGGGTCTACGAGCAGTACTTC.

In its sample, this clone was seen once. The chain employs TRBV20-1 and TRBJ2-3, with a weak D call TRBD1 (6 bases). V dropped 3 bases and J dropped 5 bases, with 18 bases sitting between them. Per the germline V gene, CDR1 is DFQATT and CDR2 is SNEGSKA (reference sequence). The CDR3 has 15 amino acids. The chain's CDR3 is CSASGGGGERDTQYF. In nucleotides, the CDR3 is TGCAGTGCTAGTGGGGGCGGCGGAGAGAGAGATACGCAGTATTTT.

CDR3 sequence reads: CASSVWPSGYNEQFF. DNA of the CDR3: TGTGCCAGCAGCGTTTGGCCTAGCGGGTACAATGAGCAGTTCTTC. This chain links TRBV9 with TRBJ2-1, with 8 bases fitting TRBD2. CDR3 size: 15 residues. V gave up 2 bases and J gave up 4 bases; unmatched junction bases: 5. Germline V gene sequence: CDR1 SGDLS, CDR2 YYNGEE.

The gene calls are TRBV19 and TRBJ2-7; D not certain. V was pared by 10 bases and J by 6 bases, with 19 bases between. Per germline, CDR1 LNHDA and CDR2 SQIVND (reference sequence). This CDR3 is built from 13 residues. CDR3 residues: CATFDRSRGEQYF. The CDR3 coding sequence is TGTGCCACCTTCGATCGTTCTCGAGGCGAGCAGTACTTC.

The chain carries TRBV7-9 and TRBJ2-3; D is uncertain. Germline assignment: CDR1 SEHNR and CDR2 FQNEAQ (reference sequence). V lost 4 bases, J lost 1 base, and 6 bases lay in between. The CDR3 is made up of 13 amino acids. CDR3 sequence: CASSSSGTDTQYF. The CDR3 nucleotides are TGTGCCAGCAGCTCATCGGGCACAGATACGCAGTATTTT.

This rearrangement joins TRBV7-3 to TRBJ2-1, with D unresolved. The CDR3 has 13 residues. In germline, CDR1 is SGHTA, CDR2 FQGTGA. Trimming cost V 5 bases and J 5 bases, with 10 bases left between them. The CDR3 nucleotides are TGTGCCAGCAGCCATGACCGAGACAATGAGCAGTTCTTC. Translating it yields CASSHDRDNEQFF.

The rearrangement joins TRBV11-3 to TRBJ2-2; 13 bases are shared with TRBD2. CDR3 size: 17 residues. Trimming cost V 5 bases and J 7 bases; bases outside gene matches: 10. Germline V lookup: CDR1 SGHNT, CDR2 YENEEA. The CDR3, as DNA: TGTGCCAGCAGCGCCCGGACTAGCGGGAGTAGGAACGGGGAGCTGTTTTTT. It is translated as CASSARTSGSRNGELFF.

This chain uses TRBV28 with TRBJ1-1; D perhaps matches TRBD1 (5 bases). The CDR3 contains 16 residues. Per the germline V gene, CDR1 is MDHEN and CDR2 is SYDVKM. V lost 3 bases and J lost 2, with 16 bases in between. As DNA, the CDR3 is TGTGCCAGCAGTTTGTCCGGGGGAATTGGAAACACTGAAGCTTTCTTT. Translating gives CASSLSGGIGNTEAFF. The full variable domain, completed using reference TRBV28 and TRBJ1-1, is DVKVTQSSRYLVKRTGEKVFLECVQDMDHENMFWYRQDPGLGLRLIYFSYDVKMKEKGDIPEGYSVSREKKERFSLILESASTNQTSMYLCASSLSGGIGNTEAFFGQGTRLTVV.